This T cell receptor beta chain was recorded in a study of cytomegalovirus exposure and HLA in healthy donors. Study-wide findings and caveats: A cluster of highly shared sequence variants was likely a sequencing artifact.

Looked up from germline, CDR1 is MNHNY and CDR2 is SVGAGI (reference sequence). Trimming at V came to 4 bases and at J to 5 bases, leaving 3 bases not matched to a gene. The CDR3 is made up of 14 amino acids. This clone appeared a few times. The antigen is unknown. The PCR employed 60 Vbeta primers together with 13 Jbeta primers. The table came from immunoSEQ multiplex PCR; TCRdb's copy has only in-frame clones and leaves some out. Of 150,000 to 200,000 clones in the sample, approximately 71% were seen once. This TCR was recovered from a man aged 25 to 45 in good health and CMV-seropositive. The gene calls are TRBV6-6 and TRBJ2-5, with TRBD2 identical over 11 bases. Sequencing was done on a sample of PBMCs. The CDR3 bases are TGTGCCAGCAGTTTACTAGCGGGAGACGAGACCCAGTACTTC. Translation gives CASSLLAGDETQYF.